This T cell receptor (beta chain) was found in a study of naive and memory T cell subsets. Study-wide results and caveats: A clonotype means one alpha or beta sequence, not an alpha/beta pair. Naive repertoires, especially CD8, held a few larger clonotypes, possibly memory cells re-expressing CD45RA. There was no ground truth to check naive and memory subset results.

About this clonotype: Its antigen is not known.

Trimming cost V 1 base and J 2 bases, with 9 bases left between them. Germline V gene sequence: CDR1 SGHTA, CDR2 FQGNSA. The length of the CDR3 is 15 residues. The beta constant-region primer was an equimolar mix of two oligonucleotides covering TRBC1 and TRBC2. Four rounds of PCR amplified the ligated cDNA using nested alpha and beta constant-region primers plus SP2. TCRdb re-called the UMI-ligation and nested PCR reads through MiXCR, storing one row per CDR3 protein. The sample contains over 80,000 distinct CDR3 sequences, around 11% of which appear only once. The TCR originated in a human donor in good health. This chain uses TRBV7-2 with TRBJ2-4, with D unclear. The specimen sequenced was naive CD4+ T cells from blood. As DNA, the CDR3 is TGTGCCAGCAGCTTAGGAACTCGAACCAAAAACATTCAGTACTTC. This encodes CASSLGTRTKNIQYF.